The clone carrying this T cell receptor (beta chain) appeared a few times. Its target is unknown. Here the gene names and germline are mouse. The read ends 4 residues before the CDR3 terminus; that terminus is restored from the germline J gene. The data belong to a study of CD8+ T cells in alopecia areata. Study-level points and caveats: Clonality in lesional scalp, especially alopecia totalis/universalis, exceeded that of normal scalp.

On the basis of CD4, CD8alpha, NKG2D, NKG2ACE and other markers, pooled cutaneous lymph node cells were sorted. Trimming cost V 5 bases and J 2 bases; bases outside gene matches: 6. Germline values: CDR1 SGHDT, CDR2 FRDEAV. The CDR3 runs to 15 residues. Sequencing used cDNA as its template, made by extracting RNA and reverse transcribing it. Profiling relied on immunoSEQ multiplex PCR, and the TCRdb table lists in-frame clones only, not all of them. This repertoire holds approximately 300,000 clones, and none appear only once. The source material was CD4+ T cells sorted from a lymph node. J is TRBJ2-4 and V is TRBV14, with TRBD1 matching over 9 bases. This receptor was identified in a C3H/HeJ mouse with alopecia areata. MHC haplotype here: H2-k. The CDR3 protein is CASSWDREDQNTLYF. The CDR3 DNA, read in part, is TGTGCCAGCAGCTGGGACAGGGAGGATCAAAAC.